These 8 T cell receptor beta chains share one sample of origin, sequenced in a study of blood T cells in healthy people across ages. It was with a sample-barcoded 5' primer and a J-beta primer mix that a second PCR of about 7 to 12 cycles was run. A single record per CDR3 protein comes from TCRdb applying MiXCR to the 5' RACE reads. There are around 820,000 distinct CDR3 sequences in the sample; 25% occur only once, and approximately 4% lies in the top ten. The same data also contributed to another study, on T cells of mothers and their children.

The specimen was blood. These receptor sequences come from a boy aged 5-17 years in good health.

The rearrangement links TRBV2 to TRBJ1-3; TRBD1 might be the D (5 bases). The V end lost 7 bases, the J end lost 0 bases, and 10 bases lay between the germline ends. This CDR3 is built from 14 residues. Germline V CDR1 and CDR2: SNHLY, FYNNEI. This chain's CDR3 is CASKGMSSGNTIYF. The CDR3 region has the DNA TGTGCCAGCAAGGGGATGAGCTCTGGAAACACCATATATTTT.

This clonotype was counted between two and nine times. J is TRBJ2-3 and V is TRBV24-1, with D uncertain. The germline V and J ends were trimmed by 8 bases and 4 bases, with 12 bases remaining between them. The germline gives CDR1 KGHDR, CDR2 SFDVKD. This CDR3 spans 13 amino acids. In DNA form, the CDR3 reads TGTGCCACCAATGGGTACCCTTCAGATACGCAGTATTTT. This encodes CATNGYPSDTQYF.

V is TRBV7-2 and J is TRBJ2-5; 7 bases fit TRBD1. J was trimmed by 4 bases and V by 5 bases; bases with no gene match: 4. The CDR3 length is 13 residues. Per the germline V gene, CDR1 is SGHTA and CDR2 is FQGNSA. The CDR3 DNA reads TGTGCCAGCAGCGATTACAGGGGAGAGACCCAGTACTTC. It codes for CASSDYRGETQYF.

Turning to this clonotype: Compared with germline, one end of the junction differs, possibly owing to a read error. V and J are TRBV5-1 and TRBJ2-2; a possible D gene is TRBD2 (5 bases). From germline, CDR1 is SGHRS and CDR2 YFSETQ. The CDR3 sequence is 14 residues long. Here the CDR3 reads CASSLAAYTGELFF. The CDR3 nucleotides read TGCGCCAGCAGCTTGGCGGCCTACACCGGGGAACTGTTTTTT.

The rearrangement joins TRBV10-3 to TRBJ2-1, with TRBD2 matching 7 bases. Unmatched junction bases numbered 6, after V lost 5 bases and J lost 8 bases. Per germline, CDR1 ENHRY and CDR2 SYGVKD. The CDR3 consists of 13 residues. The DNA for the CDR3 is TGTGCCATCAGTTGGGGGAGGGGTCATGAGCAGTTCTTC. Its translation: CAISWGRGHEQFF.

The chain has TRBV6-6 and TRBJ2-7; D not certain. Germline CDR1 is MNHNY and CDR2 is SVGAGI (reference sequence). This CDR3 is built from 14 residues. The V end lost 4 bases, the J end lost 0 bases, and 10 bases lay between the germline ends. The CDR3 region has the DNA TGTGCCAGCAGTTCCCCGACTGTCTCCTACGAGCAGTACTTC. Protein: CASSSPTVSYEQYF.

This rearrangement joins TRBV29-1 to TRBJ2-3, with 9 nucleotides matching TRBD2. The CDR3 contains 15 residues. CDR1 is SQVTM and CDR2 is ANQGSEA in the germline V gene. V lost 4 bases to trimming and J lost 1 base; unmatched junction nucleotides: 6. CDR3 DNA sequence: TGCAGCGTTGCATGGCGGGGGGGGCGCACAGATACGCAGTATTTT. This sequence encodes CSVAWRGGRTDTQYF.

This clonotype was detected many times. The chain employs TRBV29-1 and TRBJ1-2; D call uncertain. Per the germline V gene, CDR1 is SQVTM and CDR2 is ANQGSEA. CDR3 length equals 13 residues. Trimming took off 6 bases at V and 2 bases at J, with 13 bases between the two ends. The CDR3 is CSVLTPPNYGYTF. CDR3 DNA sequence: TGCAGCGTCTTGACCCCGCCGAACTATGGCTACACCTTC.